This entry features one T cell receptor beta chain sequence. Patients at the Seattle site were enrolled during active infection and followed longitudinally. The sample belongs to a study of blood T cell repertoires in COVID-19. About the study: The analysed material was cDNA or gDNA that came from T cells, B-cell-depleted T cells, or PBMCs.

TCRdb's table, derived via immunoSEQ multiplex PCR, lists solely in-frame clones and lacks some. Of roughly 190,000 clones in the sample, 86% were seen once. The ends lost 3 bases at V and 3 bases at J; junction bases unmatched: 7. CDR1 and CDR2 (germline): SGHRS, YFSETQ. CDR3 length equals 15 residues. The chain uses TRBV5-1 and TRBJ2-7, with 9 bases aligning to TRBD2. Sequenced: peripheral blood. The TCR originated in a woman aged 60-75 years with COVID-19, enrolled during active disease. CDR3 sequence reads: CASSSSQLAGYEQYF. CDR3 nucleotides: TGCGCCAGCAGCTCCAGCCAACTAGCGGGCTACGAGCAGTACTTC.